This TCR beta chain was sequenced for a study of CD8 T cells in ankylosing spondylitis. Study observations and caveats: A TCR beta motif of 7 or 8 highly homologous variants appeared characteristic of ankylosing spondylitis blood. Researchers reportedly found disease-linked clones significantly enriched in matched ankylosing spondylitis synovial fluid.

In regard to this clonotype: The antigen is not known.

V was pared by 5 bases and J by 3 bases, with 4 bases of the junction left unmatched. In germline, CDR1 is DFQATT, CDR2 SNEGSKA (reference sequence). The CDR3 has 14 residues. TCRdb fed the 5' RACE reads into MiXCR, producing one record per CDR3 protein. The data hold fewer than 400,000 distinct CDR3 sequences, with approximately 8.2% observed a single time. What was sequenced was blood, either unsorted or a sorted T cell fraction (not recorded which). The chain joins TRBV20-1 to TRBJ2-3, with 11 bases fitting TRBD2. This clonotype was obtained from a male donor with ankylosing spondylitis. In nucleotides, the CDR3 is TGCAGTGCTGGTACTAGCGGGAGTACAGATACGCAGTATTTT. Its translation: CSAGTSGSTDTQYF.